Presented here are 26 T cell receptor beta chains from one specimen sequenced in a study of T cell responses to AZD1222 COVID-19 vaccine. TCRdb keeps only in-frame clones here, not all; method: immunoSEQ multiplex PCR. Here the sample spans about 110,000 clones, about 95% being singletons. The sample was peripheral blood, taken 28 days after the second AZD1222 dose. These TCRs come from an adult who received the AZD1222 COVID-19 vaccine.

This chain joins TRBV7-9 and TRBJ1-2; D remains unclear. The germline V gene has CDR1 SEHNR and CDR2 FQNEAQ (reference sequence). The length of the CDR3 is 14 residues. The V end was cut by 4 bases, the J end by 1 base, with 10 bases between. The CDR3 sequence is CASSSAGSNYGYTF. The CDR3 bases are TGTGCCAGCAGCTCAGCCGGGAGTAACTATGGCTACACCTTC. Variable domain in full (rest from reference TRBV7-9 and TRBJ1-2): DTGVSQNPRHKITKRGQNVTFRCDPISEHNRLYWYRQTLGQGPEFLTYFQNEAQLEKSRLLSDRFSAERPKGSFSTLEIQRTEQGDSAMYLCASSSAGSNYGYTFGSGTRLTVV.

This chain connects TRBV3-1 (or the pseudogene TRBV3-2) to TRBJ1-2, with a possible D match to TRBD1 (5 bases). This CDR3 has 16 amino acids. V lost 0 bases to trimming and J lost 1 base, with 12 bases between them. CDR1 and CDR2 (germline): LGHDT, YNNKEL (reference sequence). CDR3 coding DNA: TGTGCCAGCAGCCAAGATTCAGGGCCCGATAACTATGGCTACACCTTC. Protein product: CASSQDSGPDNYGYTF.

This clone showed up just a few times. This chain connects TRBV7-9 to TRBJ2-1; no clear D gene. Trimming shortened V by 4 bases and J by 10 bases, and 17 bases separated the two germline ends. The CDR3 consists of 14 residues. The germline V gene has CDR1 SEHNR and CDR2 FQNEAQ (reference sequence). CDR3 sequence reads: CASSSPLRLLEQFF. CDR3 DNA: TGTGCCAGCAGCTCCCCGCTTCGGCTTTTAGAGCAGTTCTTC.

The V call is TRBV5-6, the J call TRBJ1-6; D is unclear. V dropped 7 bases and J dropped 0 bases, with 8 bases sitting between them. The germline V gene encodes CDR1 SGHDT and CDR2 YYEEEE. The CDR3 consists of 14 residues. The DNA of the CDR3 is TGTGCCAGCCGCTGGGGCTCCTATAATTCACCCCTCCACTTT. Translated: CASRWGSYNSPLHF. The variable domain in full, completed from reference TRBV5-6 and TRBJ1-6, reads DAGVTQSPTHLIKTRGQQVTLRCSPKSGHDTVSWYQQALGQGPQFIFQYYEEEERQRGNFPDRFSGHQFPNYSSELNVNALLLGDSALYLCASRWGSYNSPLHFGNGTRLTVT.

The chain employs TRBV6-6 and TRBJ2-3, with 8 bases lining up with TRBD1. The length of the CDR3 is 15 residues. Germline lookup yields CDR1 MNHNY and CDR2 SVGAGI (reference sequence). Unmatched junction bases numbered 7, after V lost 8 bases and J lost 0 bases. The DNA for the CDR3 is TGTGCCAGCGTAAGACAGGGGATTAGCACAGATACGCAGTATTTT. Translation: CASVRQGISTDTQYF.

V and J are TRBV25-1 and TRBJ1-2, with 7 nucleotides matching TRBD1. Unmatched junction bases numbered 7, after V lost 3 bases and J lost 6 bases. The germline CDR1 and CDR2 sequences are MGHDK and SYGVNS. The CDR3 spans 14 residues. CDR3 nucleotide sequence: TGTGCCAGCAGTGATCTGACAGGGAGGAATGGCTACACCTTC. Translation: CASSDLTGRNGYTF.

The rearrangement links TRBV3-1 (or the pseudogene TRBV3-2) to TRBJ1-5; tentatively, D is TRBD1 (6 bases). The V end lost 4 bases, the J end lost 3 bases, and 10 bases lay between the germline ends. This CDR3 contains 14 residues. Germline CDR1 is LGHDT and CDR2 is YNNKEL (reference sequence). CDR3 DNA sequence: TGTGCCAGCAGCCTCGGACAGATCAATCAGCCCCAGCATTTT. It encodes CASSLGQINQPQHF.

Only one count was recorded for this clone. This CDR3 is CASSLWTGLPPYSNQPQHF. The CDR3 nucleotides are TGTGCCAGCAGCCTATGGACAGGACTCCCCCCTTATAGCAATCAGCCCCAGCATTTT. The chain employs TRBV21-1 and TRBJ1-5; the D segment call TRBD1 is taken from the table without a DNA check. TRBV21-1 is annotated as a pseudogene. There are 19 residues in the CDR3.

The gene calls are TRBV5-4 and TRBJ2-7; 9 bases line up with TRBD2. V was pared by 3 bases and J by 2 bases, with 21 bases of the junction left unmatched. Germline V CDR1 and CDR2: SGHNT, YYREEE (reference sequence). The CDR3 runs 20 residues. CDR3 loop: CASSSRVWLGERGATYEQYF. The CDR3 nucleotides read TGTGCCAGCAGCTCCAGGGTTTGGTTGGGGGAGCGGGGGGCCACCTACGAGCAGTACTTC.

This clone is labeled medium-sized (0.01 to 0.1%). The chain carries TRBV19 and TRBJ2-2, with a possible D match to TRBD2 (5 bases). V lost 7 bases and J lost 7, with 10 bases in between. This CDR3 comprises 12 residues. Germline V lookup: CDR1 LNHDA, CDR2 SQIVND (reference sequence). This CDR3 reads CASKRWGGELFF. CDR3 nucleotide sequence: TGTGCCAGTAAGCGGTGGGGCGGGGAGCTGTTTTTT.

This rearrangement joins TRBV19 to TRBJ2-7; no reliable D call. The germline V gene has CDR1 LNHDA and CDR2 SQIVND (reference sequence). V lost 3 bases, J lost 7 bases, and 13 bases lay in between. This CDR3 region has 13 residues. The chain's CDR3 is CASSILGSGEQYF. The CDR3 region has the DNA TGTGCCAGTAGTATTTTGGGTTCCGGGGAGCAGTACTTC.

Worth noting for this clone: At one end the junction does not follow the germline gene, possibly because of a read error. This sequence joins TRBV25-1 and TRBJ2-5, with D uncertain. Per germline, CDR1 MGHDK and CDR2 SYGVNS. This CDR3 has 9 residues. This chain's CDR3 is CASSEGLDF. The CDR3 nucleotides are TGTGCCAGCAGTGAGGGGTTGGACTTC.

V usage is TRBV14 and J usage is TRBJ1-2; 8 bases fit TRBD1. J was trimmed by 6 bases and V by 4 bases; bases with no gene match: 13. The CDR3 covers 16 residues. Germline V lookup: CDR1 SGHDN, CDR2 FVKESK. The chain's CDR3 is CASSPRGPTGVHGYTF. The CDR3 DNA is TGTGCCAGCAGCCCTAGAGGGCCGACAGGGGTCCATGGCTACACCTTC.

This chain links TRBV10-3 with TRBJ2-1; D might be TRBD1 or TRBD2, each matching 6 bases. V lost 0 bases to trimming and J lost 6 bases, with 12 bases between them. Germline V gene data show CDR1 as ENHRY and CDR2 as SYGVKD. The CDR3 spans 15 residues. This CDR3 is CAISESVGGLNEQFF. The CDR3 DNA is TGTGCCATCAGTGAGTCTGTGGGGGGCCTCAATGAGCAGTTCTTC.

This clone occurred once. The chain links TRBV10-1 to TRBJ1-5; no clear D gene. V dropped 4 bases and J dropped 7 bases, with 17 bases sitting between them. CDR3 length: 15 residues. The germline V gene has CDR1 WNHNN and CDR2 SYGVQD (reference sequence). CDR3 in DNA: TGCGCCAGCAGTGGGTTTACACAATCGGGACAGCCCCAGCATTTT. Translated, it gives CASSGFTQSGQPQHF.

This chain links TRBV11-1 with TRBJ1-2, with D possibly TRBD1 on 5 matching bases. Germline-derived CDR1 and CDR2 are SGHAT and FQDESV (reference sequence). Trimming shortened V by 5 bases and J by 5 bases, and 12 bases separated the two germline ends. The CDR3 runs to 13 residues. This chain's CDR3 is CASSPADSYGYTF. The CDR3 nucleotides are TGTGCCAGCAGCCCCGCCGACAGTTATGGCTACACCTTC. Variable domain in full (rest from reference TRBV11-1 and TRBJ1-2): EAEVAQSPRYKITEKSQAVAFWCDPISGHATLYWYRQILGQGPELLVQFQDESVVDDSQLPKDRFSAERLKGVDSTLKIQPAELGDSAMYLCASSPADSYGYTFGSGTRLTVV.

This clone was detected only once. The chain links TRBV6-5 to TRBJ1-2, with a tentative D call TRBD1 (5 bases). V lost 0 bases to trimming and J lost 5 bases, with 7 bases between them. CDR3 length: 13 residues. From germline, CDR1 is MNHEY and CDR2 SVGAGI. CDR3 residues: CASSYSKGYGYTF. Written as DNA, the CDR3 is TGTGCCAGCAGTTACTCGAAGGGGTATGGCTACACCTTC.

The chain carries TRBV3-1 (or the pseudogene TRBV3-2) and TRBJ1-2; TRBD1 might be the D (6 bases). The CDR3 has 15 residues. Between the trimmed V and J ends, which lost 1 base and 5 bases, there was a span of 14 bases. The germline V gene encodes CDR1 LGHDT and CDR2 YNNKEL (reference sequence). The CDR3 here is CASSQVQGTTYGYTF. The CDR3 nucleotides read TGTGCCAGCAGCCAAGTACAGGGAACAACTTATGGCTACACCTTC.

The chain recombines TRBV27 with TRBJ2-7; D gene ambiguous. Per the germline V gene, CDR1 is MNHEY and CDR2 is SMNVEV (reference sequence). The CDR3 length is 17 residues. V lost 5 bases and J 4 bases, leaving 24 bases between the germline ends. The CDR3: CASSPHTAYTENYEQYF. The CDR3 DNA sequence: TGTGCCAGCAGTCCCCACACTGCTTACACCGAAAATTACGAGCAGTACTTC.

The chain uses TRBV7-8 and TRBJ2-7; D gene unclear. This CDR3 has 12 residues. V shed 1 base and J shed 7 bases, with 8 bases lying between them. Per germline, CDR1 SGHVS and CDR2 FQNEAQ. CDR3 in DNA: TGTGCCAGCAGCTTAGGGTCATTGGAGCAGTACTTC. This codes for CASSLGSLEQYF.

The rearrangement joins TRBV5-4 to TRBJ2-1; D tentatively fits TRBD1 or TRBD2 (6 bases each). There are 16 residues in the CDR3. Between the trimmed V and J ends, which lost 0 bases and 7 bases, there was a span of 17 bases. Per the germline V gene, CDR1 is SGHNT and CDR2 is YYREEE (reference sequence). CDR3 sequence reads: CASSLGGARITNEQFF. CDR3 DNA sequence: TGTGCCAGCAGCTTGGGGGGGGCTCGAATTACAAATGAGCAGTTCTTC.

The V and J genes are TRBV5-1 and TRBJ2-5; possibly TRBD1 for D (6 bases). The germline gives CDR1 SGHRS, CDR2 YFSETQ. V gave up 1 base and J gave up 5 bases, with 15 bases separating them. This CDR3 has 15 residues. The chain's CDR3 is CASSLRDTVSETQYF. The CDR3, as DNA: TGCGCCAGCAGCTTGAGGGACACCGTCTCCGAGACCCAGTACTTC.

This sequence joins TRBV7-9 and TRBJ1-1, with 8 bases that match TRBD1. This CDR3 spans 15 amino acids. V trimming: 5 bases; J trimming: 1 base; junction bases outside the gene matches: 6. Per germline, CDR1 SEHNR and CDR2 FQNEAQ (reference sequence). The CDR3 region has the DNA TGTGCCAGCAGCCCAAGGACAGGGCCGAACACTGAAGCTTTCTTT. It specifies CASSPRTGPNTEAFF.

This sequence joins TRBV7-9 and TRBJ1-2; D gene ambiguous. Per the germline V gene, CDR1 is SEHNR and CDR2 is FQNEAQ (reference sequence). This CDR3 region has 13 residues. Trimming left V 6 bases short and J 4 bases short, with 12 bases between. CDR3 sequence reads: CASSFSESYGYTF. CDR3 in DNA: TGTGCCAGCAGTTTTTCAGAGAGCTATGGCTACACCTTC.

The rearrangement uses TRBV7-2 and TRBJ2-2; D is unclear. The CDR3 runs to 14 residues. The germline V and J ends were trimmed by 2 bases and 8 bases, with 12 bases remaining between them. Germline CDR1 is SGHTA and CDR2 is FQGNSA. CDR3 sequence reads: CASSLRSSTGELFF. The CDR3 region has the DNA TGTGCCAGCAGCTTAAGATCTAGTACGGGGGAGCTGTTTTTT.

The rearrangement uses TRBV30 and TRBJ1-1; TRBD1 aligns across 9 bases. Germline trimming cut 3 bases from V and 3 bases from J; bases unmatched to any gene: 17. The CDR3 consists of 18 residues. Germline CDR1 GTSNPN, CDR2 SVGIG (reference sequence). CDR3: CAWSPISSGQGKDTEAFF. The CDR3 DNA is TGTGCCTGGAGCCCGATTTCGTCGGGACAGGGTAAGGACACTGAAGCTTTCTTT. The full variable domain, in which reference TRBV30 and TRBJ1-1 provide the parts outside the CDR3, is SQTIHQWPATLVQPVGSPLSLECTVEGTSNPNLYWYRQAAGRGLQLLFYSVGIGQISSEVPQNLSASRPQDRQFILSSKKLLLSDSGFYLCAWSPISSGQGKDTEAFFGQGTRLTVV.